The text below deals with one TCR beta chain. Its antigen remains undetermined. Per-base quality was not reported, and no clone a single base away is much larger than it. The data originate from a study of vaccination effects on CD4 cells after COVID-19 (dated by TCRdb to the early 2020s). In the study overall: In the ViraFEST assay, PBMC were stimulated with viral peptide pools, and TCR sequencing was then used to find antigen-specific CD4+ T cell clonotypes based on their expansion. Post-vaccine samples across the study were collected a median of 72 days after the second dose, with a range of 14 to 241. Two million PBMC per well were cultured in IMDM with roughly 5% human AB serum, 10 IU/ml IL-2 and gentamicin, plus 10 ug/ml peptides. SARS-CoV-2 spike-specific CD4+ TCR repertoires from before and after mRNA vaccination were compared in COVID-19 convalescent patients and in infection-naive vaccine recipients. Altogether, roughly 10 COVID-19 convalescent patients and a handful of SARS-CoV-2-naive healthy vaccine recipients made up the full study. In the study, cultures from other donors were sequenced using the Oncomine TCR Beta short-read assay on an Illumina iSeq 100.

The germline V gene (reference sequence) supplies CDR1 SEHNR and CDR2 FQNEAQ. Including cysteine and phenylalanine, the CDR3 has 16 amino acids. Only the CDR3 portion is preserved as DNA: 48 bases, with reading frame beginning at the first base. V lost 1 base and J lost 0 bases; the stretch between them is 13 bases long. Study-wide findings and limitations: Marked clonal contraction was observed in both infection-induced and vaccine-induced clones at late post-vaccination timepoints, consistent with waning T cell responses. Only a small number of convalescent patients were included, and no early post-infection timepoints were available, which limited the study. Among healthy vaccine recipients, nearly all vaccine-induced clones were SARS-CoV-2 mono-reactive, and just 1 of 255 was cross-reactive with common cold coronaviruses.

After less than 13 days of culture, CD4+ T cells were isolated with the EasySep CD4+ T cell isolation kit. Participants received two doses of either the BNT162b2 or the mRNA-1273 mRNA SARS-CoV-2 vaccine. Negative nucleocapsid antibody results before and after vaccination confirmed that the healthy vaccine recipients had no prior SARS-CoV-2 infection. Half of the culture medium was replaced with fresh IL-2-containing medium on days 3 and 7. Each peptide stimulation condition was cultured in triplicate wells unless otherwise noted. Using Ficoll-Paque Plus gradient centrifugation, PBMC were separated from whole blood and then either used fresh or cryopreserved at -140C. Genomic DNA was extracted from cultured CD4+ T cells with the QIAamp micro DNA kit. Preparation of the library involved the immunoSEQ multiplex PCR assay. TCR beta CDR3 sequencing was performed on DNA from the cultured, isolated CD4+ T cells. The original methods were these. Non-productive TCR sequences were discarded, and reads were trimmed to the CDR3 region, with only CDR3s of 7 or more amino acids retained. The MANAFEST web app was used to pick out antigen-specific clonotypes by comparing their expansion in peptide wells with that in reference cultures. Positive clones required FDR<0.05 expansion versus reference and all other wells, odds ratio above 5, and frequency above 0.1% in two replicate wells. Cross-reactive clonotypes were defined as significantly expanded in SARS-CoV-2 spike wells and in at least one common cold coronavirus spike condition. CDR3 similarity was assessed by Levenshtein distance using the stringdist R package, and unrooted trees were constructed with ape in R 3.6.1. TCRdb provides this immuneACCESS table in a form limited to in-frame rearrangements. Some clones are lacking; in checked studies, under half of them reflect an unresolved V gene, and why the rest are absent is not known. The V and J calls and clone size are taken from that table; D and trimming were inferred from the DNA. This sample lists 25,000 to 35,000 clones; about 74% were detected once. Together, the top ten hold 15% of the sample.

The sequence came from a human donor who received a COVID-19 vaccine. The starting material was CD4+ T cells from PBMCs cultured without peptide, obtained after COVID-19 vaccination. Recombination connected TRBV7-9 to TRBJ2-7; the D segment cannot be called with confidence. The nucleotide sequence reads as follows: TGTGCCAGCAGCTTAGAGGATTTTATGAGCTCCTACGAGCAGTACTTC. Its protein reads: CASSLEDFMSSYEQYF.